This T cell receptor (beta chain) was identified during a study of cytomegalovirus exposure and HLA in healthy donors. Study at large: The study's early data release held roughly 91 million unique TCRs from HLA-typed donors.

Overall study findings and caveats: According to a later analysis, most TCR beta chains associated with CMV appeared HLA-restricted. There were a few CMV-associated chains whose specificity for CMV antigens was confirmed in vitro. Some highly shared sequence variants likely arose as a pipeline artifact.

CDR1 is SGHRS, CDR2 YFSETQ, per germline. The CDR3 is 16 amino acids. Losses at the gene ends were 2 bases for V and 2 bases for J; bases not matched to a gene: 5. It was with 60 Vbeta and 13 Jbeta primers that the PCR ran. Libraries were prepared by immunoSEQ multiplex PCR; TCRdb keeps only in-frame clonotypes and omits some of them. Counted here are some 90,000 clones, 82% occurring once; the ten biggest clones make up 3.5% to 4%. Note on this clone: What it recognizes is unknown.

The sample was PBMCs. The chain recombines TRBV5-1 with TRBJ2-3; 10 bases match TRBD2. This receptor was obtained from a man aged 50-59 years in good health and CMV-seronegative. The CDR3 DNA reads TGCGCCAGCAGCTTAGCTAGCGGGGGCGTCACAGATACGCAGTATTTT. As protein: CASSLASGGVTDTQYF.